What follows is one T cell receptor (beta chain) and its context. The antigen remains unidentified. This entry is derived from a study of blood T cells in healthy people across ages. CDR3 size: 13 residues. Germline loops: CDR1 DFQATT, CDR2 SNEGSKA (reference sequence). The ends were cut back, 3 bases at V and 9 bases at J, with 15 bases in the middle. The use of a sample-barcoded 5' primer and a J-beta primer mix characterized a second PCR of about 7 to 12 cycles. A template-switch adaptor with 12 random nucleotides tagged each cDNA molecule. TCRdb reanalysed the 5' RACE reads using MiXCR and keeps one entry per CDR3 protein. The sample includes approximately 820,000 distinct CDR3 sequences, 40% to 50% of them seen just once. Findings and limits, study-wide: Both higher diversity and more naive CD4+ cells marked long-lived donors when set against aged donors.

Per-sample yields of isolated PBMCs were at least 6 million. V and J are TRBV20-1 and TRBJ1-5; no clear D. Sequencing was carried out using blood. The sequence was obtained from a man in his 60s in good health. CDR3 nucleotides: TGCAGTGCTAGCGAACCTCAGAGGAGGCCCCAGCATTTT. Translating gives CSASEPQRRPQHF.